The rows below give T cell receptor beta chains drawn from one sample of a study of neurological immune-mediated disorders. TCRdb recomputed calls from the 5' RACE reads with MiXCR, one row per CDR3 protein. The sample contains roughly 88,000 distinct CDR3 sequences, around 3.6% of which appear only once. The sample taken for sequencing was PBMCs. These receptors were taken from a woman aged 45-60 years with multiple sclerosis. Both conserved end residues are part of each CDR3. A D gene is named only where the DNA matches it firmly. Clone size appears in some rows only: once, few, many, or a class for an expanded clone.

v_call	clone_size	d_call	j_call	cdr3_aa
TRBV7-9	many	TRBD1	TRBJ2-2	CASSVGTGNTGELFF
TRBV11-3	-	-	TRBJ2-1	CASSSSTWQGTYNEQFF
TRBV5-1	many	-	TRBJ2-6	CASSPWKSGANVLTF
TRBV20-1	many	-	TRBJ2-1	CSARSRSEQFF
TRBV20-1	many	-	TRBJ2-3	CSARVGRGGNRRSDTQYF
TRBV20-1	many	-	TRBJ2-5	CSAFEQAPQQYF
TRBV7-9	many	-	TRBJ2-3	CASSLGRASTDTQYF
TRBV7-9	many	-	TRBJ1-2	CASSHSGTDYGYTF
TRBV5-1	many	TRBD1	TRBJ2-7	CASSRGQETYEQYF
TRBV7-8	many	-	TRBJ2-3	CASSSGRDTQYF
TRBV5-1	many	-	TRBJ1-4	CASSLVWGWNEKLFF
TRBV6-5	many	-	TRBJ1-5	CASSPLQDRARQPQHF
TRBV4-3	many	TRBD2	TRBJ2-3	CASSQQWGGGATDTQYF
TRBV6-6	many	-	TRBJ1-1	CASSYYAGLGTEAFF
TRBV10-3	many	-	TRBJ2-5	CAIRGGPKETQYF
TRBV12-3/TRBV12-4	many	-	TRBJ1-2	CASRQTSSGRFGYTF
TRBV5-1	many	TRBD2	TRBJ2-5	CASSILAGGLETQYF
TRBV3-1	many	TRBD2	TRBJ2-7	CASGGGYEQYF
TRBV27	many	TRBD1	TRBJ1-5	CASSPRRQGGQPQHF
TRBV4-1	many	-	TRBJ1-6	CASSQDLRRTTGLYNSPLHF
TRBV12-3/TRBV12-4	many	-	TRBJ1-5	CASSFGEQPQHF
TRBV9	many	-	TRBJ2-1	CASSFRLTGFNNEQFF
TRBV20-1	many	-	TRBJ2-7	CSAREGGRTYEQYF
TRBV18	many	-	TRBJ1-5	CASSPIRSNQPQHF
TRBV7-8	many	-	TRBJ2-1	CASSLRPTSYNEQFF
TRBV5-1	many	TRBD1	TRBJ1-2	CASSPDRTNYGYTF
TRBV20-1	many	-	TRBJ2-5	CSGRVGGGLETQYF
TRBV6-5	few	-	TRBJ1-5	CASSDSVNQPQHF
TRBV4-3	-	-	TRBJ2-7	CASSQGGLGYEQYF
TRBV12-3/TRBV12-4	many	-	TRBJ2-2	CASSLGGGIGELFF
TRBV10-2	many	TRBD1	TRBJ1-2	CAASGAQGASDYGYTF
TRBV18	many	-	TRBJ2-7	CASSPFQRSYEQYF
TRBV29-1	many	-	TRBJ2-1	CSVSRSDNEQFF
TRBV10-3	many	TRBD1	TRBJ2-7	CAISGLGQGGFEQYF
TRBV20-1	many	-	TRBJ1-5	CSATGSGNQPQHF
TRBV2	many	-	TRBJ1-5	CASRRDTQINQPQHF
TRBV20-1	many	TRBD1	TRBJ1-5	CSASGTVGNQPQHF
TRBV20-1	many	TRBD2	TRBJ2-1	CSARDTAGGPQFF
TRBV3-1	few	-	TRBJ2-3	CASSQDWTGVLTDTQYF
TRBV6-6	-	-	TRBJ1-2	CASSSRQRAVRSDYTF
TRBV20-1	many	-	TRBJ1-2	CSTWGGTQSFGYTF
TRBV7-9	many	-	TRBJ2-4	CASSLVVIDGGNIQYF
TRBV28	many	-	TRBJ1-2	CASSPHREIYGYTF
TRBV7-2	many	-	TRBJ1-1	CASSAMRGGAAEAFF
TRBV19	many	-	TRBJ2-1	CASSIQTGHRNEQFF
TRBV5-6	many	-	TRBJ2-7	CASSLGLRVNRYEQYF
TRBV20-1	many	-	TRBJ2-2	CSARDTTNTGELFF
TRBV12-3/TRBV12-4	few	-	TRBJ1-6	CVSSFGSPLNF
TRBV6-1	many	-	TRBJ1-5	CASSEVGRGSNQPQHF
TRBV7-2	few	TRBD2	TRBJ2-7	CASRDPGLAYEQYF
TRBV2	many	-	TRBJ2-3	CASSPGLGGTQYF
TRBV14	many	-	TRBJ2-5	CASSQVGETQYF
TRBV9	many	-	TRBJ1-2	CASSPMGYGYTF
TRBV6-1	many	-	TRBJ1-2	CASSEARRLNYGYTF
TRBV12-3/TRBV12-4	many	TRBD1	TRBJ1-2	CASSPGGGQGRIGYTF
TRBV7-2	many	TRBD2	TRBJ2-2	CASSLARTSTFATGELFF
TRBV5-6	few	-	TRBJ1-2	CASSTEERNYGYTF
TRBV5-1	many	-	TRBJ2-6	CASSVGPSTSGANVLTF